The present entry profiles one T cell receptor beta chain with its context. This specimen belongs to a study of blood T cell repertoires in COVID-19. Study in general: COVID-19 samples collected from the United States, Italy and Spain covered acute and convalescent phases. T cells, B-cell-depleted T cells, or PBMCs provided the cDNA or gDNA that served as material.

This CDR3 region has 16 residues. Per germline, CDR1 LGHDT and CDR2 YNNKEL (reference sequence). Trimming at V came to 2 bases and at J to 5 bases, leaving 10 bases not matched to a gene. Per the study methods: Estimated nucleated cell counts came from reference gene primer amplification. Repertoires were generated with immunoSEQ multiplex PCR, while TCRdb's copy carries only in-frame clones and drops some. V, J and clone size reflect that table, while D and trimming were determined from the DNA. This sample has more than 50,000 clones, with 74% found just once. This chain connects TRBV3-1 (or the pseudogene TRBV3-2) to TRBJ2-5; 8 bases agree with TRBD2. The source material was peripheral blood. This TCR was sampled from a woman older than 75 with acute or convalescent COVID-19. DNA of the CDR3: TGTGCCAGCAGCCAACCGGGACTAGTAGGCGGTGAGACCCAGTACTTC. Translation: CASSQPGLVGGETQYF.